The T cell receptor (beta chain) described here comes from a study of cytomegalovirus exposure and HLA in healthy donors. General study points: A prior analysis recorded that most TCR beta V segments were productive about 90% or about 30% of the time.

A word on this clone: Its antigen is not identified.

PCR involved 60 Vbeta and 13 Jbeta primers. Assay: immunoSEQ multiplex PCR; the TCRdb copy retains only in-frame clones and omits some. The sample gives over 95,000 clones, 60% to 80% of which show up once; 2% to 2.5% is in the top ten. Unmatched junction bases numbered 5, after V lost 4 bases and J lost 5 bases. Looked up from germline, CDR1 is MNHNY and CDR2 is SVGAGI (reference sequence). The CDR3 totals 15 residues. Sequencing input: PBMCs. The source is a human donor in good health. The chain has TRBV6-6 and TRBJ2-2, with 9 bases fitting TRBD1. The CDR3 protein is CASSFTGGGTGELFF. The CDR3, as DNA: TGTGCCAGCAGTTTTACAGGGGGCGGGACCGGGGAGCTGTTTTTT.